This TCR beta chain appears in the sequencing data of a study of Graves' ophthalmopathy and Graves' hyperthyroidism. Points from the study as a whole: Among expanded thyroid clonotypes above 0.001 frequency, most also occurred in blood.

This clonotype was counted many times. What it binds is not known. The sequenced template was RNA, covering the TCR beta CDR3 region. HTBI primers were employed in first-round RT-PCR, then a second-round multiplex PCR followed. From the multiplex PCR reads, TCRdb called clonotypes with MiXCR, one entry per CDR3 protein. The repertoire holds 740,000 or so distinct CDR3 sequences, approximately 40% seen once, with about 40% in the top ten. This CDR3 is 14 amino acids long. Germline assignment: CDR1 SGHTA and CDR2 FQGNSA. Trimming cost V 4 bases and J 4 bases; bases outside gene matches: 5. This clonotype originated in an adult man with Graves' ophthalmopathy. This chain uses TRBV7-2 with TRBJ2-5; the match to TRBD2 covers 8 bases. The sequencing sample was made of peripheral blood. The DNA for the CDR3 is TGTGCCAGCAGCTCCGGACTAGCAACAGAGACCCAGTACTTC. Translated, it gives CASSSGLATETQYF.